Following are 13 T cell receptor beta chains from one sample sequenced in a study of regulatory T cells in long-lasting Graves disease. Stated time point: newly diagnosed GD, antithyroid drugs for less than 3 months. RNA isolated from PBMCs was used to make the TCR library. iRepertoire HTBI primers and Arm-PCR of CDR3 regions built TCR beta libraries. TCRdb reprocessed the multiplex PCR reads via MiXCR and lists one record per CDR3 protein. The repertoire has 400,000 to 500,000 distinct CDR3 sequences, around 16% of them found once; the top ten carry over 7%. Separately, the same data were catalogued under a study of T cells in Graves' hyperthyroidism and ophthalmopathy.

The starting material was peripheral blood mononuclear cells (PBMCs), obtained at new diagnosis, from a patient treated with antithyroid drugs. The receptors originated from a middle-aged woman with Graves disease.

Ten or more counts support this clonotype. V is TRBV12-3 or TRBV12-4 and J is TRBJ1-5; maybe TRBD1 (5 bases). The V end was cut by 6 bases, the J end by 6 bases, with 15 bases between. CDR3 length: 14 residues. This CDR3 reads CASSFEGTGQPQHF. The CDR3 DNA follows: TGTGCCAGCAGCTTCGAGGGGACGGGTCAGCCCCAGCATTTT.

The rearrangement uses TRBV20-1 and TRBJ2-5, with 7 bases matching TRBD2. The CDR3 runs to 13 residues. Germline CDR1 DFQATT, CDR2 SNEGSKA (reference sequence). The V segment lost 6 bases and the J segment 4 bases; nucleotides outside the gene matches: 8. The CDR3 coding sequence is TGCAGTGCCAAAGGTGGCGGGAGAGAGACCCAGTACTTC. As protein: CSAKGGGRETQYF.

This clonotype was detected only a few times. The chain carries TRBV3-1 and TRBJ1-4, with D unresolved. CDR3 length: 14 amino acids. The germline V and J ends were trimmed by 6 bases and 8 bases, with 16 bases remaining between them. The germline gives CDR1 LGHDT, CDR2 YNNKEL (reference sequence). CDR3 protein: CASSPGYRGEKLFF. CDR3 coding DNA: TGTGCCAGCAGTCCGGGGTACCGAGGGGAAAAACTGTTTTTT.

The sample holds many counts of this clonotype. The gene calls are TRBV29-1 and TRBJ2-1; D might be TRBD2 (6 bases). Trimming stripped 2 bases from V and 11 bases from J, with 10 bases between. This CDR3 spans 11 amino acids. The germline gives CDR1 SQVTM, CDR2 ANQGSEA. The CDR3 loop is CSVEFAGKQFF. The CDR3, as DNA: TGCAGCGTTGAATTCGCGGGAAAGCAGTTCTTC.

V and J are TRBV7-9 and TRBJ2-5; D possibly corresponds to TRBD2 (6 bases). V lost 5 bases, J lost 5 bases, and 15 bases lay in between. CDR3 size: 14 residues. The V gene's germline CDR1 is SEHNR and CDR2 FQNEAQ (reference sequence). CDR3 DNA: TGTGCCAGCAGCCCTGGATGGAGGGACGAGACCCAGTACTTC. Encoded protein: CASSPGWRDETQYF.

This clonotype was recorded a few times. This rearrangement joins TRBV6-1 to TRBJ2-7; D may match TRBD1 or TRBD2 (5 bases each). Trimming shortened V by 7 bases and J by 6 bases, and 19 bases separated the two germline ends. In germline, CDR1 is MNHNS, CDR2 SASEGT. The CDR3 length is 14 residues. CDR3 in amino acids: CASKLKGEGGEQYF. The CDR3 bases are TGTGCCAGCAAGCTAAAAGGGGAAGGAGGCGAGCAGTACTTC.

Many counts were recorded for this clonotype. The V and J genes are TRBV20-1 and TRBJ2-7; a weak D match, TRBD1 (6 bases). Trimming removed 3 bases from V and 3 bases from J, with 15 bases in between. This CDR3 has 14 residues. Germline V gene data show CDR1 as DFQATT and CDR2 as SNEGSKA (reference sequence). The CDR3 spells CSASPGQIFYEQYF. CDR3 bases: TGCAGTGCTAGCCCGGGACAAATATTCTACGAGCAGTACTTC.

The J gene is TRBJ2-1, the V gene TRBV10-3, with TRBD2 matching 11 bases. This CDR3 has 14 residues. V trimming: 10 bases; J trimming: 9 bases; junction bases outside the gene matches: 11. Germline-derived CDR1 and CDR2 are ENHRY and SYGVKD. The CDR3 coding sequence is TGTGCCAGCCACGGGACTAGCGGCTCCGTTGAGCAGTTCTTC. Amino acid sequence: CASHGTSGSVEQFF.

The J gene is TRBJ1-1, the V gene TRBV18; D gene unclear. Germline V gives CDR1 KGHSH, CDR2 LQKENI. The length of the CDR3 is 15 residues. V was cut by 3 bases and J by 5 bases, with 16 bases left in between. The CDR3 region has the DNA TGTGCCAGCTCACCGGGGAAAAGGGTGGAAACTGAAGCTTTCTTT. Translating gives CASSPGKRVETEAFF. The full variable domain, rest sourced from reference TRBV18 and TRBJ1-1, is NAGVMQNPRHLVRRRGQEARLRCSPMKGHSHVYWYRQLPEEGLKFMVYLQKENIIDESGMPKERFSAEFPKEGPSILRIQQVVRGDSAAYFCASSPGKRVETEAFFGQGTRLTVV.

This clonotype appeared many times. The gene calls are TRBV20-1 and TRBJ1-5; no reliable D call. The germline CDR1 and CDR2 sequences are DFQATT and SNEGSKA (reference sequence). The CDR3 extends over 13 amino acids. Trimming took 3 bases from V and 2 from J, leaving 8 bases between them. This CDR3 reads CSASGIGNQPQHF. Written as DNA, the CDR3 is TGCAGTGCTAGTGGTATTGGCAATCAGCCCCAGCATTTT.

This clonotype was seen many times. This rearrangement joins TRBV14 to TRBJ2-7, with 9 bases that match TRBD1. V lost 4 bases to trimming and J lost 1 base; unmatched junction nucleotides: 8. Germline V CDR1 and CDR2: SGHDN, FVKESK. There are 16 residues in the CDR3. The CDR3 DNA follows: TGTGCCAGCAGCCTTGTTCCAGGACAGGGGTCCTACGAGCAGTACTTC. It codes for CASSLVPGQGSYEQYF.

This clonotype was seen a few times. The rearrangement joins TRBV7-2 to TRBJ2-3, with 10 positions matching TRBD2. With V trimmed by 1 base and J by 2 bases, 3 bases remained unmatched. Germline V gives CDR1 SGHTA, CDR2 FQGNSA. This CDR3 is built from 16 residues. In DNA form, the CDR3 reads TGTGCCAGCAGCTTAGAAGCGGGAGGGCCCACAGATACGCAGTATTTT. Translation: CASSLEAGGPTDTQYF.

This clonotype was seen ten or more times. This chain links TRBV20-1 with TRBJ1-4; 7 nucleotides line up with TRBD1. Germline lookup yields CDR1 DFQATT and CDR2 SNEGSKA (reference sequence). This CDR3 region has 14 residues. The J segment lost 7 bases and the V segment lost 1 base, leaving 6 bases of the junction unmatched. CDR3 sequence reads: CSARGGRGGEKLFF. The CDR3 nucleotides read TGCAGTGCTAGAGGGGGCAGGGGGGGTGAAAAACTGTTTTTT.